This is a list of T cell receptor beta chains from one sample in a study of cytomegalovirus exposure and HLA in healthy donors. The protocol was immunoSEQ multiplex PCR, while the TCRdb copy is restricted to in-frame clones and leaves out a portion. Among more than 150,000 clones, less than 90% were seen once, and the ten largest hold over 1.5%. Sequencing was performed on PBMCs. These receptors were collected from a man aged 45-65 years in good health and CMV-seronegative. Both conserved end residues are part of each CDR3. A D gene is named only where the DNA matches it firmly. Expanded clones are given a class, and other clones once, few, many or no size at all.

d_gene,abundance,v_gene,j_gene,CDR3nt,CDR3aa
.,.,TRBV9,TRBJ2-1,TGTGCCAGCAGCGTAGATCTAGCGACCTACAATGAGCAGTTCTTC,CASSVDLATYNEQFF
.,.,TRBV4-1,TRBJ2-5,TGCGCCAGCAGCCAAGATGGGACTCAGAAAGAGACCCAGTACTTC,CASSQDGTQKETQYF
TRBD2,.,TRBV30,TRBJ2-7,TGTGCCTGGGGACTAGCGGGAAATGGCGAGCAGTACTTC,CAWGLAGNGEQYF
.,.,TRBV6-1,TRBJ2-7,TGTGCCAGCAGTGAAATGGGGGCCTCCTACGAGCAGTACTTC,CASSEMGASYEQYF
.,.,TRBV6-1,TRBJ1-5,TGTGCCAGCAGTGGACTGTCAGGGTCCAATCAGCCCCAGCATTTT,CASSGLSGSNQPQHF
.,.,TRBV6-5,TRBJ1-2,TGTGCCAGCAGTTCGAACAGGGCGAGCTATGGCTACACCTTC,CASSSNRASYGYTF
.,.,TRBV28,TRBJ2-1,TGTGCCAGCAGTTTAGGGAGCGGGCTAGTCGCCAATGAGCAGTTCTTC,CASSLGSGLVANEQFF
TRBD2,few,TRBV4-2,TRBJ2-2,TGTGCCAGCAGCCAAGTCTTATTGCGGGGGGGCCTCGGGGGGACCGGGGAGCTGTTTTTT,CASSQVLLRGGLGGTGELFF
.,.,TRBV9,TRBJ1-2,TGTGCCAGCATCGAAGAGGGGGACCGTTGCTTTAACTATGGCTACACCTTC,CASIEEGDRCFNYGYTF
TRBD1,.,TRBV6-5,TRBJ2-7,TGTGCCAGCAGCGGACAGGGCCCCTACGAGCAGTACTTC,CASSGQGPYEQYF
TRBD1,.,TRBV6-1,TRBJ1-4,TGTGCCAGCAGTGAAGCGCAGGGGGGCGGTGAAAAACTGTTTTTT,CASSEAQGGGEKLFF
.,few,TRBV6-4,TRBJ2-1,TGTGCCAGCAGTGAGGTGGCCAGCTCCTACAATGAGCAGTTCTTC,CASSEVASSYNEQFF
TRBD2,.,TRBV30,TRBJ2-5,TGTGCCTGGGCCCGAGGACTAGCCACATCTGGCGTGGAGACCCAGTACTTC,CAWARGLATSGVETQYF
TRBD1,.,TRBV9,TRBJ1-2,TGTGCCAGCAGCGGACAGGGGAGAGGCTACACCTTC,CASSGQGRGYTF
.,.,TRBV7-2,TRBJ2-7,TGTGCCAGCAGCTTTATGCGGCAAAGCTCCTACGAGCAGTACTTC,CASSFMRQSSYEQYF
.,few,TRBV7-9,TRBJ1-1,TGTGCCAGCAGGGTAACCGGAGGGGCCACTGAAGCTTTCTTT,CASRVTGGATEAFF
TRBD1,.,TRBV4-3,TRBJ2-3,TGCGCCAGCAGCCAAGAGTGGTCCAGGGGGACAGCCTCCACAGATACGCAGTATTTT,CASSQEWSRGTASTDTQYF
TRBD1,.,TRBV10-3,TRBJ2-5,TGTGCCACCGGACAGGGGGCTGGGGAGACCCAGTACTTC,CATGQGAGETQYF
.,.,TRBV28,TRBJ1-2,TGTGCCAGCAGTTCATACACAGCCCACAACTATGGCTACACCTTC,CASSSYTAHNYGYTF
.,.,TRBV19,TRBJ1-2,TGTGCAATTAGTAGTCGGGGAAGCTATGGCTACACCTTC,CAISSRGSYGYTF
.,.,TRBV5-8,TRBJ1-5,TGTGCCAGCAGCTTATACTCAGGGGTCAATCAGCCCCAGCATTTT,CASSLYSGVNQPQHF
.,.,TRBV5-5,TRBJ1-6,TGTGCCAGCAGCGGAGCCTTAGTGAGTAATTCACCCCTCCACTTT,CASSGALVSNSPLHF
.,.,TRBV6-6,TRBJ1-1,TGTGCCAGCAGTCCCCGGACTAAGGGACACACTGAAGCTTTCTTT,CASSPRTKGHTEAFF
TRBD1,.,TRBV6-5,TRBJ1-2,TGTGCCAGCAGTGGCCGGGACAGGGATGCTGGCTACACCTTC,CASSGRDRDAGYTF
.,.,TRBV6-5,TRBJ2-7,TGTGCCAGCAGTAGGCGGCAGAACGACGAGCAGTACTTC,CASSRRQNDEQYF
TRBD1,.,TRBV9,TRBJ1-2,TGTGCCAGCAGCGTAGTAGGGACAGGAGTGTATGGCTACACCTTC,CASSVVGTGVYGYTF
TRBD1,.,TRBV15,TRBJ2-1,TGTGCCACCAGCAGAGATCTACGAGGACAGGGGTCGGGTGAGCAGTTCTTC,CATSRDLRGQGSGEQFF
.,.,TRBV29-1,TRBJ1-2,TGCAGCGTTGCCCACGGCCGAACGGGTGGCTACACCTTC,CSVAHGRTGGYTF
TRBD1,once,TRBV4-3,TRBJ2-4,TGCGCCAGCAGCCAAGATGGGAGACAGGGGCCTACCATTCAGTACTTC,CASSQDGRQGPTIQYF
TRBD2,.,TRBV7-2,TRBJ2-1,TGTGCCAGCAGCTTGGGAGGGACGATCGACAATGAGCAGTTCTTC,CASSLGGTIDNEQFF
.,.,TRBV6-6,TRBJ1-1,TGTGCCAGCAGTCGCACAGTGAACACTGAAGCTTTCTTT,CASSRTVNTEAFF
.,.,TRBV6-5,TRBJ2-3,TGTGCCAGCAGTTACGATATAGCTAACACAGATACGCAGTATTTT,CASSYDIANTDTQYF
.,.,TRBV6-5,TRBJ2-3,TGTGCCAGCAGTTTTTCGAGCAGCACAGATACGCAGTATTTT,CASSFSSSTDTQYF
.,.,TRBV28,TRBJ2-1,TGTGCCAGCTCTCGACCTAACAGGGTAAAGTACAATGAGCAGTTCTTC,CASSRPNRVKYNEQFF
.,.,TRBV7-3,TRBJ2-2,TGTGCCAGCAGGAGGGCCCAAGCTTCCGGGGAGCTGTTTTTT,CASRRAQASGELFF
.,.,TRBV19,TRBJ2-5,TGTGCCAGTAGTATAAGGGGGGGAGACCAAGAGACCCAGTACTTC,CASSIRGGDQETQYF
TRBD1,.,TRBV6-5,TRBJ2-5,TGTGCCAGCAGTTACGACAGGGTGAGAGTGACCCAGTACTTC,CASSYDRVRVTQYF
TRBD1,.,TRBV7-2,TRBJ2-7,TGTGCCAGCAGCTTTATTCGCGCCGGGACAGGATTCTACGAGCAGTACTTC,CASSFIRAGTGFYEQYF
TRBD2,.,TRBV7-2,TRBJ2-2,TGTGCCAGCAGCCTGACTAGCGGGAGTGGGGGCACCGGGGAGCTGTTTTTT,CASSLTSGSGGTGELFF
.,.,TRBV28,TRBJ1-3,TGTGCCAGCAGGATCTCGGGTGCTTCTGGAAACACCATATATTTT,CASRISGASGNTIYF
.,.,TRBV12-5,TRBJ2-3,TGTGCTAGTGGTTTGTATTCAGATACGCAGTATTTT,CASGLYSDTQYF
.,once,TRBV5-1,TRBJ2-3,TGCGCCAGCAGCCCGGGCGGGGCAGGTACGCAGTATTTT,CASSPGGAGTQYF
.,.,TRBV5-1,TRBJ2-5,TGCGCCAGCTCTCGCGGGTTAGCGACACAAGAGACCCAGTACTTC,CASSRGLATQETQYF